This T cell receptor (beta chain) was found in a study of T-cell reconstitution after alpha-beta-depleted transplantation in children (TCRdb year 2016). Background for the entire study: Using TCR repertoire profiling, the study followed T-cell immune reconstitution in a quantitative way in children after TCRalphabeta/CD19-depleted allogeneic hematopoietic cell transplantation.

Here is what the overall study found, with its caveats: The apparently early recovery of alphabetaT-cell counts about two months after transplant reportedly depended on only several hundred rapidly expanded clones that came from non-depleted graft cells. The high TCRbeta diversity at day 60 in some patients was ascribed to recipient T cells and intrathymic progenitors that had survived conditioning. The frequencies of hyperexpanded clones fell over the following months, and after one year, T-cell counts and TCRbeta diversity were mostly attributed to newly produced T cells.

The library came from PCR. The reads were generated on an Illumina HiSeq 2500. TCR libraries were prepared with molecular barcoding, using unique molecular identifiers to normalize TCRbeta repertoire quantification. TCRdb ran its own pipeline on the public reads, namely fastp trimming at Q25 and MiXCR clone calling, and kept in-frame beta chains. Each CDR3 protein appears once, grouped with its most common genes and DNA. For this sample the table gives approximately 190,000 distinct CDR3 sequences, of which about 6% were detected only once. The top ten clonotypes cover just over 4.5% of the sample. This clonotype appeared many times. The clone's antigen remains unknown. Per-nucleotide qualities are absent, and no much larger clonotype sits a single base away. Interpreted using the paper, the treatment or condition label stands for: allogeneic hematopoietic cell transplantation with graft depleted of TCRalphabeta T cells and CD19 B cells. The transplant recipients were children given TCRalphabeta/CD19-depleted allogeneic hematopoietic cell grafts.

Including cysteine and phenylalanine, the CDR3 has 14 amino acids. This entry keeps only the CDR3 DNA: 42 bases, framed from base 1. Trimming takes 3 bases from V and 1 base from J, and the germline ends sit 13 bases apart. CDR1 and CDR2 (DFQATT, SNEGSKA) derive from the germline V gene (reference sequence). The V and J genes are TRBV20-1 and TRBJ2-7, with TRBD2 tentatively as D gene (5 bases match). The sample consisted of PBMCs, taken before TCRalphabeta/CD19-depleted stem cell transplant. This receptor was identified in a girl under three years old with combined immunodeficiency, due to receive a stem cell transplant. The encoded CDR3 is CSASRASLSYEQYF. The nucleotides are TGCAGTGCTAGTAGGGCTAGCCTTTCCTACGAGCAGTACTTC.